The rows below give T cell receptor beta chains drawn from one sample of a study of naive and memory T cell subsets. MiXCR, applied by TCRdb to the UMI-ligation and nested PCR reads, yields one record per CDR3 protein. Found here are about 23,000 distinct CDR3 sequences, around 9% of them singletons; the top ten hold approximately 21%. The material sequenced was central memory CD8+ T cells from blood. The receptors derive from a human donor in good health. Each CDR3 is given with its conserved first and last residue. The D gene is left open where the match is weak. The size entry is marked missing in some rows and otherwise reads once, few, many or a size class.

>TRBJ1-1|NA|TRBV20-1|few
TGCAGTGCTAGAAACTACAGGGAAGGGAGCACTGAAGCTTTCTTT
CSARNYREGSTEAFF
>TRBJ2-3|TRBD2|TRBV29-1|NA
TGCAGCGTTGAAATGGCTCGGGGGGTTAGGAATACGCAGTATTTT
CSVEMARGVRNTQYF
>TRBJ2-7|NA|TRBV6-1|NA
TGTGCCAGCAGTGCGTTTAACTACGAGCAGTACTTC
CASSAFNYEQYF
>TRBJ2-1|NA|TRBV19|few
TGTGCCACCGGGGGAGGCAATGAGCAGTTCTTC
CATGGGNEQFF
>TRBJ2-7|NA|TRBV5-6|few
TGTGCCAGCAGCTCCCCCCCGGGGAGCTACGAGCAGTACTTC
CASSSPPGSYEQYF
>TRBJ2-3|NA|TRBV15|many
TGTGCCACCAGCGGACCAGGGGCAGCAGATACGCAGTATTTT
CATSGPGAADTQYF
>TRBJ2-4|NA|TRBV27|NA
TGTGCCAGCAGTTTAACGGTTTCCTCGGCCAAAAACATTCAGTACTTC
CASSLTVSSAKNIQYF
>TRBJ1-6|NA|TRBV19|many
TGTGCCAGTAGTATGGGGGGTGAGGCTTCACCCCTCCACTTT
CASSMGGEASPLHF
>TRBJ1-5|NA|TRBV12-3/TRBV12-4|few
TGTGCCAGCACCGGATACAATCAGCCCCAGCATTTT
CASTGYNQPQHF
>TRBJ2-1|NA|TRBV27|many
TGTGCCAGCAGTTTAAGTTTTGGGGCGCTGAATGAGCAGTTCTTC
CASSLSFGALNEQFF
>TRBJ1-1|NA|TRBV6-1|medium-sized
TGTGCCAGCAGTGACAGGGAGAACACTGAAGCTTTCTTT
CASSDRENTEAFF
>TRBJ2-2|NA|TRBV18|NA
TGTGCCAGCTCACCCCCCCGAGATTCGAACACCGGGGAGCTGTTTTTT
CASSPPRDSNTGELFF
>TRBJ2-3|NA|TRBV6-6|NA
TGTGCCAGCAGTTACAGCCGATCGTCTAGCACAGATACGCAGTATTTT
CASSYSRSSSTDTQYF
>TRBJ2-7|NA|TRBV29-1|once
TGCAGCGTTCGGGACATGAGCACCTACGAGCAGTACTTC
CSVRDMSTYEQYF